The 19 T cell receptor beta chains listed next were all sequenced from one sample in a study of blood T cells in healthy people across ages. Through a sample-barcoded 5' primer and a J-beta primer mix, a second PCR was run for roughly 7 to 12 cycles. TCRdb passed the 5' RACE reads through MiXCR, listing each CDR3 protein once. The sample includes about 670,000 distinct CDR3 sequences, 35% to 50% of them seen just once. Sequenced material: blood. Receptor source: a man of 80 years or more in good health.

Here the CDR3 DNA reads TGTGCCTGGAGTCATAGACTAGATCACGAGCAGTACTTC. This translates into CAWSHRLDHEQYF. The chain links TRBV30 to TRBJ2-7; tentative D call: TRBD2 (6 bases). The V and J ends lost 2 bases and 5 bases respectively, with 13 bases between them. CDR1 is GTSNPN, CDR2 SVGIG, per germline (reference sequence). This CDR3 spans 13 amino acids.

The rearrangement uses TRBV4-3 and TRBJ1-4; D perhaps matches TRBD1 (5 bases). Deletions cut 0 bases from V and 8 bases from J, with 13 bases between. Germline CDR1 and CDR2: LGHNA and YSLEER. This CDR3 has 15 residues. The CDR3 is CASSQDTGGAEKLFF. In DNA, the CDR3 is TGCGCCAGCAGCCAAGATACAGGAGGTGCGGAAAAACTGTTTTTT.

A word on this clonotype: Since a much larger clone is just one base distant, this may be a read error. The J gene is TRBJ2-4, the V gene TRBV29-1; 10 positions match TRBD2. The CDR3 spans 14 residues. CDR1 SQVTM and CDR2 ANQGSEA come from the germline V gene. After removal of 5 bases from V and 6 bases from J, the junction contained 7 bases not matched to a gene. The DNA of the CDR3 is TGCAGCGTTAACAGCGGGGGGGCTGGAAACATTCAGTACTTC. It is translated as CSVNSGGAGNIQYF.

Details on this clonotype: A much more abundant neighbour one base away suggests this may be a read error. The chain has TRBV3-1 and TRBJ2-3; 7 positions match TRBD2. V lost 11 bases to trimming and J lost 4 bases; unmatched junction nucleotides: 24. The CDR3 runs 18 residues. CDR1 LGHDT and CDR2 YNNKEL come from the germline V gene (reference sequence). CDR3 coding DNA: TGTGCCCAAGCCCCCCGTCTATTGGACGGGAGGACTCCAGATACGCAGTATTTT. Its protein product is CAQAPRLLDGRTPDTQYF.

The V call is TRBV10-1, the J call TRBJ2-5; 7 bases line up with TRBD1. The J call may be mistaken, given a closer DNA end match to TRBJ2-1. The germline CDR1 and CDR2 sequences are WNHNN and SYGVQD (reference sequence). The CDR3 runs 13 residues. The CDR3: CASSEQGQETQFF. The CDR3 region has the DNA TGCGCCAGCAGTGAACAGGGGCAAGAGACCCAGTTCTTC.

V and J are TRBV7-2 and TRBJ2-5, with 8 bases fitting TRBD1. The CDR3 sequence is 16 residues long. CDR1 is SGHTA and CDR2 is FQGNSA in the germline V gene. With V trimmed by 5 bases and J by 7 bases, 15 bases remained unmatched. In DNA form, the CDR3 reads TGTGCCAGCAGCCCGGTGGGCAGGGGGCGAGGTTGGACCCAGTACTTC. Translated: CASSPVGRGRGWTQYF.

The genes are TRBV20-1 and TRBJ1-2; D is unresolved. Trimming left V 0 bases short and J 7 bases short, with 12 bases between. The CDR3 sequence is 13 residues long. Germline CDR1 is DFQATT and CDR2 is SNEGSKA (reference sequence). This CDR3 reads CSAREQLISGYTF. The DNA of the CDR3 is TGCAGTGCTAGAGAACAGCTTATAAGTGGCTACACCTTC.

The sample holds a few counts of this clonotype. The V gene is TRBV24-1, the J gene TRBJ2-5; 13 nucleotides line up with TRBD2. Germline V CDR1 and CDR2: KGHDR, SFDVKD. CDR3 length: 24 residues. After removal of 1 base from V and 2 bases from J, the junction contained 24 bases not matched to a gene. The chain's CDR3 is CATSDFQPRGDPGLAGIRQETQYF. In DNA, the CDR3 is TGTGCCACCAGTGATTTTCAACCGAGGGGGGACCCGGGACTAGCGGGAATTCGGCAAGAGACCCAGTACTTC.

A note on this clonotype: At one of its ends the junction is not consistent with the germline gene, which may arise from a read error. The chain uses TRBV15 and TRBJ2-4; no clear D. Germline V gene data show CDR1 as LNHNV and CDR2 as YYDKDF (reference sequence). The CDR3 runs to 15 residues. The CDR3 sequence: CAASRDLTEPQEQYF. The CDR3 nucleotides read TGTGCCGCCAGCAGAGATCTGACGGAACCCCAAGAGCAGTACTTC.

The rearrangement links TRBV6-6 to TRBJ2-7; 7 bases align to TRBD1. Germline assignment: CDR1 MNHNY and CDR2 SVGAGI (reference sequence). Trimming cost V 1 base and J 6 bases; bases outside gene matches: 6. The CDR3 spans 14 residues. The CDR3 coding sequence is TGTGCCAGCAGTTACTTCGGGACAGTCGCCGAGCAGTACTTC. It yields the protein CASSYFGTVAEQYF.

This clonotype occurred a few times. V and J are TRBV2 and TRBJ2-4, with D possibly being TRBD1 or TRBD2 (5 bases each). Trimming stripped 9 bases from V and 0 bases from J, with 12 bases between. Germline V lookup: CDR1 SNHLY, CDR2 FYNNEI. The CDR3 spans 14 residues. CDR3 DNA sequence: TGTGCCAGTTCTGAGGGGTTAGCCAAAAACATTCAGTACTTC. Protein: CASSEGLAKNIQYF.

J is TRBJ2-1 and V is TRBV7-6; 7 bases fit TRBD1. CDR3 length: 13 residues. V trimming: 7 bases; J trimming: 8 bases; junction bases outside the gene matches: 8. Germline CDR1 and CDR2: SGHVS and FNYEAQ. The CDR3 here is CASTHGTVHEQFF. Written as DNA, the CDR3 is TGTGCCAGCACCCACGGGACAGTCCATGAGCAGTTCTTC.

The rearrangement links TRBV20-1 to TRBJ2-3, with 8 bases fitting TRBD2. Germline CDR1 and CDR2: DFQATT and SNEGSKA (reference sequence). After removal of 3 bases from V and 0 bases from J, the junction contained 8 bases not matched to a gene. The CDR3 runs 16 residues. The CDR3: CSASLPSGSSTDTQYF. CDR3 coding DNA: TGCAGTGCTAGTCTTCCTAGCGGGTCTAGCACAGATACGCAGTATTTT.

With regard to this clonotype: It may be a read error: a sequence one base away is much more abundant. The chain is built from TRBV5-1 and TRBJ1-6, with 8 positions matching TRBD1. V shed 5 bases and J 7 bases; nucleotides not matched to a gene: 11. CDR1 and CDR2 from the germline V gene are SGHRS and YFSETQ. The CDR3 totals 16 residues. The CDR3 nucleotides read TGCGCCAGCAGAACCACCCCGAGACAGGGGAATTCACCCCTCCACTTT. This encodes CASRTTPRQGNSPLHF.

This clonotype has more than one count but fewer than ten. The J gene is TRBJ2-1, the V gene TRBV7-8, with unresolved D. The CDR3 totals 16 residues. The germline V gene encodes CDR1 SGHVS and CDR2 FQNEAQ. The germline V and J ends were trimmed by 2 bases and 0 bases, with 11 bases remaining between them. The CDR3 nucleotides read TGTGCCAGCAGCTTAAAGCTGGGAAGCTCCTACAATGAGCAGTTCTTC. This translates into CASSLKLGSSYNEQFF.

J is TRBJ2-3 and V is TRBV27, with D uncertain. V dropped 6 bases and J dropped 6 bases, with 10 bases sitting between them. The CDR3 has 12 amino acids. CDR1 is MNHEY and CDR2 is SMNVEV in the germline V gene (reference sequence). CDR3 nucleotide sequence: TGTGCCAGCAGGTCCCTCGGTGATACGCAGTATTTT. It codes for CASRSLGDTQYF.

This sequence joins TRBV7-2 and TRBJ1-6; D gene uncertain. The CDR3 contains 14 residues. V was pared by 5 bases and J by 7 bases, with 12 bases between. Germline values: CDR1 SGHTA, CDR2 FQGNSA. The CDR3 sequence is CASSAQNSNSPLHF. The CDR3 nucleotides are TGTGCCAGCAGCGCTCAAAACTCCAATTCACCCCTCCACTTT.

The chain links TRBV7-2 to TRBJ1-5; 8 bases match TRBD1. The V and J ends lost 5 bases and 5 bases, in that order; junction bases with no gene match: 8. The CDR3 is 15 residues long. Germline values: CDR1 SGHTA, CDR2 FQGNSA. In DNA, the CDR3 is TGTGCCAGCAGCATCCGACAGGGGATGGATCAGCCCCAGCATTTT. Encoded protein: CASSIRQGMDQPQHF.

Of note for this clonotype: At one end, the junction sequence differs from germline, possibly due to a read error. The V gene is TRBV28, the J gene TRBJ2-4; D call uncertain. This CDR3 has 12 amino acids. Germline CDR1 reads MDHEN; CDR2 reads SYDVKM. The CDR3 loop reads CASSLSLRPQHF. CDR3 sequence (DNA): TGTGCCAGCAGTTTGTCCCTCCGGCCTCAACACTTC.